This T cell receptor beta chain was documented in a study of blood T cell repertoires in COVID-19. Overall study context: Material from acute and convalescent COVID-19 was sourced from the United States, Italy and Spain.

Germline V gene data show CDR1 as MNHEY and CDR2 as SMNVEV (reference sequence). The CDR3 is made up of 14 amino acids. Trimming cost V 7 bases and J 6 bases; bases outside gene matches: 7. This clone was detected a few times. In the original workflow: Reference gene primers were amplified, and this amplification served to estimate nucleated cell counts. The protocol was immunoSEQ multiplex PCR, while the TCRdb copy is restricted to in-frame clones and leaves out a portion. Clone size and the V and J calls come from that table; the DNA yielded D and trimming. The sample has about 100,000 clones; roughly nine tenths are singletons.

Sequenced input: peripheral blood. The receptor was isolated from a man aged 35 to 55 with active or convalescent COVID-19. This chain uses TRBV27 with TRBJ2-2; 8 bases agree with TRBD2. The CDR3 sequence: CASTPAGRAGELFF. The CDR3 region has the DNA TGTGCCAGCACCCCTGCCGGGAGGGCCGGGGAGCTGTTTTTT.